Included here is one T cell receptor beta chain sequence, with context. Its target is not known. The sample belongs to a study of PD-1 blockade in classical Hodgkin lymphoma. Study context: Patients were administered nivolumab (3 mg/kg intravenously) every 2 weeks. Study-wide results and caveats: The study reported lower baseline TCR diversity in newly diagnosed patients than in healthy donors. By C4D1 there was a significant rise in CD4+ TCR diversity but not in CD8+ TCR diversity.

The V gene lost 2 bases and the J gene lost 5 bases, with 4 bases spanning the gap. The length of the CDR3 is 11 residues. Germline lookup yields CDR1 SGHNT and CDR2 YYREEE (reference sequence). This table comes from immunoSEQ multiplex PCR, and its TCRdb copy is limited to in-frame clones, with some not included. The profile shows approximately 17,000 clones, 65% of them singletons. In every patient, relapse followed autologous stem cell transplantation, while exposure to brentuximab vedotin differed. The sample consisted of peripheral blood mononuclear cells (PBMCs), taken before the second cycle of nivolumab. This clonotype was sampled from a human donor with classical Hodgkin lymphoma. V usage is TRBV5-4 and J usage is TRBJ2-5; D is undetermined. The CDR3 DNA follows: TGTGCCAGCAGCTTTCGCGAGACCCAGTACTTC. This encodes CASSFRETQYF.